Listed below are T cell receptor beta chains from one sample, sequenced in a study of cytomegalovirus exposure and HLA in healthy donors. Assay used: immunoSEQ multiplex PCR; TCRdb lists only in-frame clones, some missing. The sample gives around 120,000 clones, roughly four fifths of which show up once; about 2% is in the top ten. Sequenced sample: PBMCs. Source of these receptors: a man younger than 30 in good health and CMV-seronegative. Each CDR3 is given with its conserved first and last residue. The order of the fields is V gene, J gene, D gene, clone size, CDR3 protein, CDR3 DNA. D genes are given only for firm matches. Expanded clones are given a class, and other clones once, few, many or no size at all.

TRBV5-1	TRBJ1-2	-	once	CASSLAQGEENGYTF	TGCGCCAGCAGCTTGGCGCAGGGTGAGGAGAATGGCTACACCTTC
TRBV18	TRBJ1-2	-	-	CASSPPTESGYTF	TGTGCCAGCTCACCACCGACGGAGAGTGGCTACACCTTC
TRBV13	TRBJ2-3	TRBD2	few	CASSLDGLARRNTDTQYF	TGTGCCAGCAGCTTAGATGGACTAGCTCGGCGCAACACAGATACGCAGTATTTT
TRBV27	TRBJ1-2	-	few	CASSTLRTEGYGYTF	TGTGCCAGCAGTACCTTAAGGACAGAAGGCTATGGCTACACCTTC
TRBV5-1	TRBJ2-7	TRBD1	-	CASSLYRGLAYEQYF	TGCGCCAGCAGTTTGTACAGGGGGCTGGCCTACGAGCAGTACTTC
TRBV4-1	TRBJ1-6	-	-	CASGSGGGNSPLHF	TGCGCCAGCGGGTCGGGGGGAGGCAATTCACCCCTCCACTTT
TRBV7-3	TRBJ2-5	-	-	CASSPSAVPQETQYF	TGTGCCAGCAGCCCATCCGCAGTGCCCCAAGAGACCCAGTACTTC
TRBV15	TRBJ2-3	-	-	CATSFHTDTQYF	TGTGCCACCAGCTTCCACACCGATACGCAGTATTTT
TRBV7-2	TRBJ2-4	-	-	CASSRGSGKNIQYF	TGTGCCAGCAGCAGAGGTAGTGGCAAAAACATTCAGTACTTC
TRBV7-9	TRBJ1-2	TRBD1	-	CASSSAGRGLAEGYTF	TGTGCCAGCAGCTCCGCCGGGAGGGGGCTAGCGGAAGGCTACACCTTC
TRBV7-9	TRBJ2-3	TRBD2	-	CASSPVAGGVTDTQYF	TGTGCCAGCAGCCCCGTGGCGGGGGGGGTCACAGATACGCAGTATTTT
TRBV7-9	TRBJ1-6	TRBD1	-	CASSVGQGSTPLHF	TGTGCCAGCAGCGTCGGACAGGGGTCGACACCCCTCCACTTT
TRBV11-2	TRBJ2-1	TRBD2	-	CASSFIAGGVYNEQFF	TGTGCCAGCAGCTTCATAGCGGGGGGGGTCTACAATGAGCAGTTCTTC
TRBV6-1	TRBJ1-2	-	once	CASSRTANYGYTF	TGTGCCAGCAGTCGGACAGCTAACTATGGCTACACCTTC
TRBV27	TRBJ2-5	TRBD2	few	CASSLKWRGIAETQYF	TGTGCCAGCAGTTTAAAGTGGCGGGGGATAGCAGAGACCCAGTACTTC
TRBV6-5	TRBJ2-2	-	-	CASRRTGLSPGELFF	TGTGCCAGCAGACGGACGGGACTCTCACCCGGGGAGCTGTTTTTT
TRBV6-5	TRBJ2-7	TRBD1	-	CASSKGGYSYEQYF	TGTGCCAGCAGCAAAGGGGGCTACTCCTACGAGCAGTACTTC
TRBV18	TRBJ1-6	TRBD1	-	CASSPDRAPNSPLHF	TGTGCCAGCTCACCCGACAGGGCCCCTAATTCACCCCTCCACTTT
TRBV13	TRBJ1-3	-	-	CASSLYGSGNTIYF	TGTGCCAGCAGCTTATACGGTTCTGGAAACACCATATATTTT
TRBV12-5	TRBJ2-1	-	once	CASGLTQSHEQFF	TGTGCTAGTGGTTTGACGCAGTCCCATGAGCAGTTCTTC
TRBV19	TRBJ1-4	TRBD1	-	CASSSQGAGNEKLFF	TGTGCCAGTAGTTCCCAGGGGGCTGGTAATGAAAAACTGTTTTTT
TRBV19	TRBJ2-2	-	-	CASSTLVGELFF	TGTGCCAGTAGTACCCTAGTCGGGGAGCTGTTTTTT
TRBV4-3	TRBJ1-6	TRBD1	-	CASSQATGGGSPLHF	TGCGCCAGCAGCCAAGCAACAGGGGGAGGGTCACCCCTCCACTTT
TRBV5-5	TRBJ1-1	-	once	CASSPGHQNTEAFF	TGTGCCAGCAGCCCGGGACACCAGAACACTGAAGCTTTCTTT
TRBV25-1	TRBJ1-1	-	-	CASRLRPGTEAFF	TGTGCCAGCAGACTACGGCCTGGCACTGAAGCTTTCTTT
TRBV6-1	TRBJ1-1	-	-	CASTGDTEAFF	TGTGCCAGCACCGGGGACACTGAAGCTTTCTTT
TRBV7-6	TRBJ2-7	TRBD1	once	CASSLGDSSYEQYF	TGTGCCAGCAGCTTAGGGGACAGTTCCTACGAGCAGTACTTC
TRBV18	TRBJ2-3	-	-	CASSPRRRGEYDTQYF	TGTGCCAGCTCACCCCGGAGGAGGGGAGAATACGATACGCAGTATTTT
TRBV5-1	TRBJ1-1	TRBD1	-	CASSPGQGVRNTEAFF	TGCGCCAGCAGCCCGGGACAGGGAGTACGGAACACTGAAGCTTTCTTT